The 27 T cell receptor beta chains presented below share a single source sample, sequenced in a study of PD-L1 blockade in urothelial cancer. Time point described: pretreatment peripheral blood. Some clones are missing from TCRdb's copy, which holds only in-frame ones; the method was immunoSEQ multiplex PCR. Of tens of thousands of clones listed, over 80% are singletons. Sequencing used PBMCs, obtained around atezolizumab (anti-PD-L1) treatment. These receptors originate from a woman in her 70s with urothelial cancer.

The chain combines TRBV10-3 with TRBJ2-7, with D tentatively TRBD2 (6 bases). V lost 6 bases to trimming and J lost 3 bases, with 18 bases between them. Germline CDR1 reads ENHRY; CDR2 reads SYGVKD. The CDR3 has 15 amino acids. The CDR3 loop reads CAIRGISGEGYEQYF. The CDR3 nucleotides are TGTGCCATCAGGGGGATCTCGGGAGAGGGCTACGAGCAGTACTTC.

The CDR3: CASNLGGGGYNEQFF. Here the CDR3 DNA reads TGTGCCAGCAACCTAGGGGGCGGGGGGTACAATGAGCAGTTCTTC. The chain is built from TRBV27 and TRBJ2-1; D might be TRBD2 (8 bases). The CDR3 consists of 15 residues. Trimming removed 7 bases at V and 4 bases at J, with 17 bases between. Per the germline V gene, CDR1 is MNHEY and CDR2 is SMNVEV (reference sequence).

V usage is TRBV7-3 and J usage is TRBJ2-1; 8 bases line up with TRBD2. V lost 2 bases, J lost 7 bases, and 10 bases stayed unmatched. The CDR3 loop spans 16 amino acids. Germline assignment: CDR1 SGHTA and CDR2 FQGTGA. The CDR3 nucleotides are TGTGCCAGCAGCTTACCCGGGACTAGAAAATTGAATGAGCAGTTCTTC. Encoded protein: CASSLPGTRKLNEQFF.

This chain links TRBV5-5 with TRBJ1-5; maybe TRBD1 (5 bases). Looked up from germline, CDR1 is SGHKS and CDR2 is YYEKEE (reference sequence). V shed 4 bases and J shed 0 bases, with 8 bases lying between them. The CDR3 is 14 amino acids. CDR3 protein: CASSEQVSNQPQHF. CDR3 DNA: TGTGCCAGCAGCGAACAGGTTAGCAATCAGCCCCAGCATTTT.

J is TRBJ2-2 and V is TRBV7-3; D might be TRBD2 (5 bases). Trimming left V 2 bases short and J 1 base short, with 8 bases between. Germline CDR1 SGHTA, CDR2 FQGTGA. CDR3 size: 15 residues. Here the CDR3 DNA reads TGTGCCAGCAGCTTATTAGGAGGGAACACCGGGGAGCTGTTTTTT. This sequence encodes CASSLLGGNTGELFF.

The rearrangement uses TRBV5-6 and TRBJ1-5, with D tentatively TRBD1 (5 bases). CDR3 length equals 14 residues. V dropped 4 bases and J dropped 7 bases, with 15 bases sitting between them. Germline CDR1 reads SGHDT; CDR2 reads YYEEEE. CDR3 protein: CASSIGAWVQPQHF. In DNA form, the CDR3 reads TGTGCCAGCAGCATAGGGGCCTGGGTGCAGCCCCAGCATTTT.

This chain joins TRBV6-1 and TRBJ2-7; TRBD2 matches at 12 bases. CDR1 MNHNS and CDR2 SASEGT come from the germline V gene. This CDR3 is 14 amino acids long. The ends lost 5 bases at V and 6 bases at J; junction bases unmatched: 5. DNA of the CDR3: TGTGCCAGCAGTAGGGGACTAGCGGGCGTCGAGCAGTACTTC. Its translation: CASSRGLAGVEQYF.

The chain carries TRBV18 and TRBJ1-1; the match to TRBD1 covers 8 bases. The ends lost 2 bases at V and 4 bases at J; junction bases unmatched: 3. CDR3 size: 14 residues. The germline V gene encodes CDR1 KGHSH and CDR2 LQKENI. CDR3 DNA sequence: TGTGCCAGCTCACCATTAGGACAGGGCACTGAAGCTTTCTTT. It is translated as CASSPLGQGTEAFF.

The gene calls are TRBV2 and TRBJ1-1; possibly TRBD1 for D (6 bases). The germline CDR1 and CDR2 sequences are SNHLY and FYNNEI. This CDR3 has 15 amino acids. Between the trimmed V and J ends, which lost 2 bases and 1 base, there was a span of 11 bases. The CDR3 bases are TGTGCCAGCAGTGAAAGGGGGATGCCGAACACTGAAGCTTTCTTT. Amino acid sequence: CASSERGMPNTEAFF. Based on the CDR3 plus reference TRBV2 and TRBJ1-1, the full variable domain is EPEVTQTPSHQVTQMGQEVILRCVPISNHLYFYWYRQILGQKVEFLVSFYNNEISEKSEIFDDQFSVERPDGSNFTLKIRSTKLEDSAMYFCASSERGMPNTEAFFGQGTRLTVV.

The rearrangement links TRBV5-1 to TRBJ2-5, with a weak D call TRBD1 (7 bases). Germline V gene lookup returns CDR1 SGHRS and CDR2 YFSETQ. V lost 1 base to trimming and J lost 5 bases, with 15 bases between them. CDR3 size: 15 residues. DNA for the CDR3: TGCGCCAGCAGCTTGATTCCAGGGGGAGGTGAGACCCAGTACTTC. Protein: CASSLIPGGGETQYF.

The rearrangement links TRBV29-1 to TRBJ1-4; perhaps TRBD1 as D (5 bases). Trimming shortened V by 7 bases and J by 4 bases, and 10 bases separated the two germline ends. This CDR3 contains 12 residues. Germline-derived CDR1 and CDR2 are SQVTM and ANQGSEA. The CDR3 nucleotides read TGCAGCGCAGGGAAGGATAATGAAAAACTGTTTTTT. This translates into CSAGKDNEKLFF.

The table lists this clone with a count of one. V gene TRBV2 combines with J gene TRBJ1-5, with a tentative D call TRBD1 (6 bases). This CDR3 has 15 amino acids. CDR1 SNHLY and CDR2 FYNNEI come from the germline V gene. V was trimmed by 4 bases and J by 7 bases, leaving 17 bases between them. The CDR3 DNA reads TGTGCCAGCAGTGTCGAAACAGGGCGCAGACAGCCCCAGCATTTT. Translated, it gives CASSVETGRRQPQHF.

This clone was counted only a few times. This chain uses TRBV7-2 with TRBJ2-2, with 8 nucleotides matching TRBD1. CDR1 and CDR2 (germline): SGHTA, FQGNSA. After removal of 5 bases from V and 3 bases from J, the junction contained 5 bases not matched to a gene. This CDR3 has 15 residues. The CDR3 DNA follows: TGTGCCAGCAGCCCCGACAGGGGCGACACCGGGGAGCTGTTTTTT. It encodes CASSPDRGDTGELFF.

The genes are TRBV5-1 and TRBJ2-5; TRBD1 matches 9 bases. The CDR3 runs 15 residues. V lost 4 bases to trimming and J lost 4 bases; unmatched junction nucleotides: 8. Germline V gives CDR1 SGHRS, CDR2 YFSETQ. CDR3 loop: CASSGRDRAAETQYF. In nucleotides, the CDR3 is TGCGCCAGCAGCGGGAGGGACAGGGCCGCAGAGACCCAGTACTTC.

This chain joins TRBV5-1 and TRBJ1-2, with 10 bases that match TRBD1. The J segment lost 4 bases and the V segment lost 6 bases, leaving 12 bases of the junction unmatched. The CDR3 is 16 residues long. Germline CDR1 and CDR2: SGHRS and YFSETQ. CDR3 DNA: TGCGCCAGCACTTTCTCCGGGACAGGGGTAGGCTATGGCTACACCTTC. Amino acid sequence: CASTFSGTGVGYGYTF.

The chain links TRBV19 to TRBJ1-2; perhaps TRBD1 as D (6 bases). CDR3 length: 14 residues. Germline CDR1 reads LNHDA; CDR2 reads SQIVND (reference sequence). Trimming took 5 bases from V and 7 from J, leaving 17 bases between them. CDR3: CASSPQTGSGGYTF. In DNA form, the CDR3 reads TGTGCCAGTAGTCCCCAGACAGGATCTGGTGGCTACACCTTC.

The chain uses TRBV4-1 and TRBJ1-2; 9 bases agree with TRBD1. This CDR3 has 15 residues. Losses at the gene ends were 1 base for V and 5 bases for J; bases not matched to a gene: 5. Germline CDR1 is MGHRA and CDR2 is YSYEKL. The DNA of the CDR3 is TGCGCCAGCAGCCAAGTAGAGACAGGGGGTTATGGCTACACCTTC. Its protein product is CASSQVETGGYGYTF.

This sequence joins TRBV9 and TRBJ1-4; D is perhaps TRBD1 (5 bases). V shed 0 bases and J shed 4 bases, with 13 bases lying between them. The germline V gene has CDR1 SGDLS and CDR2 YYNGEE. CDR3 size: 16 residues. CDR3 sequence: CASSVGLTANNEKLFF. The DNA for the CDR3 is TGTGCCAGCAGCGTAGGGTTGACAGCGAATAATGAAAAACTGTTTTTT.

This chain uses TRBV27 with TRBJ1-1; TRBD1 matches 8 bases. After removal of 5 bases from V and 7 bases from J, the junction contained 12 bases not matched to a gene. This CDR3 is 15 amino acids long. Germline-derived CDR1 and CDR2 are MNHEY and SMNVEV (reference sequence). CDR3 protein: CASSPNTAGQGEAFF. CDR3 nucleotide sequence: TGTGCCAGCAGTCCAAATACCGCAGGACAGGGTGAAGCTTTCTTT.

The J gene is TRBJ2-7, the V gene TRBV5-6; maybe TRBD2 (5 bases). The CDR3 has 15 residues. V was shortened by 2 bases and J by 0 bases, with 12 bases between the two germline ends. In germline, CDR1 is SGHDT, CDR2 YYEEEE. CDR3 residues: CASSFGRRSSYEQYF. Here the CDR3 DNA reads TGTGCCAGCAGCTTTGGCAGGAGGAGCTCCTACGAGCAGTACTTC.

V usage is TRBV7-9 and J usage is TRBJ2-7; 10 nucleotides match TRBD2. Germline CDR1 reads SEHNR; CDR2 reads FQNEAQ (reference sequence). The CDR3 length is 17 residues. J lost 0 bases, V lost 0 bases, and 5 bases had no gene match. In DNA form, the CDR3 reads TGTGCCAGCAGCTTAGCCACGGGACTAGCGAGCTCCTACGAGCAGTACTTC. Residues: CASSLATGLASSYEQYF.

The chain couples TRBV7-8 to TRBJ2-3, with TRBD1 matching 8 bases. Trimming removed 3 bases from V and 1 base from J; junction bases left unmatched: 9. The germline V gene has CDR1 SGHVS and CDR2 FQNEAQ. The CDR3 totals 17 residues. In DNA form, the CDR3 reads TGTGCCAGCAGCTTGGGTGCGACCAGGGGGCGCACAGATACGCAGTATTTT. Protein sequence: CASSLGATRGRTDTQYF.

The V gene is TRBV19, the J gene TRBJ1-1; D uncertain. Germline CDR1 is LNHDA and CDR2 is SQIVND (reference sequence). V lost 1 base to trimming and J lost 1 base, with 7 bases between them. The CDR3 runs 14 residues. The CDR3 DNA sequence: TGTGCCAGTAGTATAGGTTACTCGAACACTGAAGCTTTCTTT. Protein product: CASSIGYSNTEAFF.

The chain uses TRBV2 and TRBJ2-2, with 8 nucleotides matching TRBD1. Germline trimming cut 5 bases from V and 4 bases from J; bases unmatched to any gene: 3. Looked up from germline, CDR1 is SNHLY and CDR2 is FYNNEI. The CDR3 spans 14 residues. The CDR3 DNA sequence: TGTGCCAGCAGTACCGGGACAGGCACCGGGGAGCTGTTTTTT. It codes for CASSTGTGTGELFF.

The chain joins TRBV4-1 to TRBJ1-6, with D possibly matching TRBD1 (5 bases). The CDR3 totals 13 residues. Trimming removed 6 bases at V and 9 bases at J, with 12 bases between. Germline CDR1 MGHRA, CDR2 YSYEKL. The CDR3 reads CASRPREGSPLHF. The CDR3 nucleotides are TGCGCCAGCAGACCCAGGGAAGGTTCACCCCTCCACTTT.

The V call is TRBV10-3, the J call TRBJ2-6, with D possibly being TRBD2 (6 bases). The germline CDR1 and CDR2 sequences are ENHRY and SYGVKD. V was pared by 7 bases and J by 2 bases, with 15 bases between. The CDR3 covers 16 residues. As DNA, the CDR3 is TGTGCCATCACACCCCAGGCGGGGACTGGGGCCAACGTCCTGACTTTC. This encodes CAITPQAGTGANVLTF.

This chain links TRBV7-2 with TRBJ2-7; the match to TRBD1 covers 8 bases. The germline V gene has CDR1 SGHTA and CDR2 FQGNSA. This CDR3 region has 15 residues. V was clipped by 0 bases and J by 2 bases; unmatched bases: 3. The CDR3 DNA sequence: TGTGCCAGCAGCTTAGCCGGGACAGGAACCTACGAGCAGTACTTC. Encoded protein: CASSLAGTGTYEQYF.